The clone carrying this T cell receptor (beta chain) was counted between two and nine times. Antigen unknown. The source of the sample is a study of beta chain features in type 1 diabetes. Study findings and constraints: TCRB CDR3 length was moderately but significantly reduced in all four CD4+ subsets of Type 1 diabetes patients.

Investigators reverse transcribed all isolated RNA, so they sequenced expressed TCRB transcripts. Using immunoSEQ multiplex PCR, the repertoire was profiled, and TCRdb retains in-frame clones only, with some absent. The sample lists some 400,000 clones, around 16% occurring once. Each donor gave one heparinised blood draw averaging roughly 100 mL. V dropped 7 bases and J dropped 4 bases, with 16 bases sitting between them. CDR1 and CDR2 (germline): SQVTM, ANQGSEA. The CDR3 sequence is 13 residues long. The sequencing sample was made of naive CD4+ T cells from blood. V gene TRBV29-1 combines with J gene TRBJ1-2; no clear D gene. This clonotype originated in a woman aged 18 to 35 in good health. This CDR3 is CSAIDGPSYGYTF. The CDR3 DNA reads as TGCAGCGCCATCGACGGTCCTAGCTATGGCTACACCTTC.